The present entry profiles one T cell receptor (beta chain) with its context. Antigen unknown. CDR1 is SNHLY, CDR2 FYNNEI, per germline. The CDR3 runs to 15 residues. The V end was cut by 7 bases, the J end by 0 bases, with 16 bases between. These data come from a study of T cell repertoires in cytomegalovirus infection. TCRdb recomputed calls from the reads with MiXCR, one row per CDR3 protein. The table lists some 170,000 distinct CDR3 sequences, 17% of them singletons, with under 30% in the top ten. Study observations and caveats: The cumulative frequency of public TCR beta families identified carriers of CMV plus the relevant HLA.

The chain is built from TRBV2 and TRBJ2-7, with D perhaps TRBD2 (6 bases). Material: CD8+ T cells from PBMCs. This clonotype was obtained from a human donor in good health (CMV status not recorded). Some clones in this sample may be carry-over from other donors' samples. CDR3 residues: CASTRIMTSSYEQYF. CDR3 DNA: TGTGCCAGCACCCGAATTATGACTAGCTCCTACGAGCAGTACTTC. The whole variable domain, filled in from reference TRBV2 and TRBJ2-7, reads EPEVTQTPSHQVTQMGQEVILRCVPISNHLYFYWYRQILGQKVEFLVSFYNNEISEKSEIFDDQFSVERPDGSNFTLKIRSTKLEDSAMYFCASTRIMTSSYEQYFGPGTRLTVT.